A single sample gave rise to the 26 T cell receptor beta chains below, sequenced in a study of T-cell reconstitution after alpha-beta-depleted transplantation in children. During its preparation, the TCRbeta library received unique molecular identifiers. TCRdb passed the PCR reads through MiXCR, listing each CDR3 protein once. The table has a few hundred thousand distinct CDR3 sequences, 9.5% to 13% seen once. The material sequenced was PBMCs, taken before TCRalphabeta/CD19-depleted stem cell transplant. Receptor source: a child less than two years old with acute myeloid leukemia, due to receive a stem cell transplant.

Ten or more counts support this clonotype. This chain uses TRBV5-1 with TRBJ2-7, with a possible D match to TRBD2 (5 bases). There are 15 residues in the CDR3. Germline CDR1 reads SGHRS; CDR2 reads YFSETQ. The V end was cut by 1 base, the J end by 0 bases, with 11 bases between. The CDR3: CASSLISGSSYEQYF. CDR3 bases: TGCGCCAGCAGCTTGATAAGCGGTAGCTCCTACGAGCAGTACTTC.

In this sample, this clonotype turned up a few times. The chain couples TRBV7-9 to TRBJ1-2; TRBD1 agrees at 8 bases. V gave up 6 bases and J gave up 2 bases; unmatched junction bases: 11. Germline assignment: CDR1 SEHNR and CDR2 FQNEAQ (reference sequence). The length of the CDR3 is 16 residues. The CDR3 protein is CASRPGTGLTNYGYTF. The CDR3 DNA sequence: TGTGCCAGCAGACCCGGGACAGGCTTAACCAACTATGGCTACACCTTC. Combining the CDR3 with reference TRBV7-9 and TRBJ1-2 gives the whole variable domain DTGVSQNPRHKITKRGQNVTFRCDPISEHNRLYWYRQTLGQGPEFLTYFQNEAQLEKSRLLSDRFSAERPKGSFSTLEIQRTEQGDSAMYLCASRPGTGLTNYGYTFGSGTRLTVV.

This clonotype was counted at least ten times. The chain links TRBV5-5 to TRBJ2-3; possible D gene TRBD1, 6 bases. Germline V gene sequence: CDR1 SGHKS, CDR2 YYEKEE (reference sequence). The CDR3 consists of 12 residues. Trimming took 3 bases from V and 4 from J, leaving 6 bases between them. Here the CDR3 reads CASSYRADTQYF. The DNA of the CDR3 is TGTGCCAGCAGCTACAGGGCAGATACGCAGTATTTT. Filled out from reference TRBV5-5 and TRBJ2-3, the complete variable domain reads DAGVTQSPTHLIKTRGQQVTLRCSPISGHKSVSWYQQVLGQGPQFIFQYYEKEERGRGNFPDRFSARQFPNYSSELNVNALLLGDSALYLCASSYRADTQYFGPGTRLTVL.

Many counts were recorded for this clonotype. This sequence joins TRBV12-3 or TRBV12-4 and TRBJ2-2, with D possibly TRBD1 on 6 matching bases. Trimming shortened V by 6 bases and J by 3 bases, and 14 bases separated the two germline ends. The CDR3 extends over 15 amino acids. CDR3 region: CASSQPTGYTGELFF. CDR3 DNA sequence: TGTGCCAGCAGCCAACCGACAGGCTACACCGGGGAGCTGTTTTTT.

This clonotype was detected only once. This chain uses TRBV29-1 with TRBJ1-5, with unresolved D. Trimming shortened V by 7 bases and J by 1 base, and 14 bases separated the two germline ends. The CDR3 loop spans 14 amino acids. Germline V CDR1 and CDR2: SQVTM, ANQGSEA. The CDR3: CSAAGPGSNQPQHF. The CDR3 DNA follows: TGCAGCGCCGCCGGGCCGGGAAGCAATCAGCCCCAGCATTTT.

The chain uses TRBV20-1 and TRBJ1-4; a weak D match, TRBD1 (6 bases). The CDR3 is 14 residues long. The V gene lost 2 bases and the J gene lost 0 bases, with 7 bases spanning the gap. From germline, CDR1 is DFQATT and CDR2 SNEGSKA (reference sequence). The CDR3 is CSARNRATNEKLFF. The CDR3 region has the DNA TGCAGTGCTAGAAACAGGGCAACTAATGAAAAACTGTTTTTT.

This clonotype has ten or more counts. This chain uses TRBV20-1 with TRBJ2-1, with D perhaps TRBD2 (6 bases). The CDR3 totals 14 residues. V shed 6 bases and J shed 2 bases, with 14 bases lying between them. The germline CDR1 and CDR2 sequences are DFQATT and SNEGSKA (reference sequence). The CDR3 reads CSALSGGAYNEQFF. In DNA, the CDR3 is TGCAGTGCCCTCAGTGGCGGGGCCTACAATGAGCAGTTCTTC.

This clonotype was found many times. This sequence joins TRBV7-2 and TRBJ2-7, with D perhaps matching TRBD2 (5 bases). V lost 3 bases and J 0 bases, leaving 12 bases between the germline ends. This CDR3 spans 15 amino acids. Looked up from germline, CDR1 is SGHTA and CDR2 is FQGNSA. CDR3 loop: CASSFDPGSSYEQYF. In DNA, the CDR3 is TGTGCCAGCAGCTTCGATCCGGGAAGCTCCTACGAGCAGTACTTC.

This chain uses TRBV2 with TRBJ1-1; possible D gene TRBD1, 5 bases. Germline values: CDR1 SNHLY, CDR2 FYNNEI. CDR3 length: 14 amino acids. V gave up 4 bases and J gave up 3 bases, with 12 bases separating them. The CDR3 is CASSGGGKHTEAFF. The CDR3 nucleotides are TGTGCCAGCAGTGGGGGGGGTAAGCACACTGAAGCTTTCTTT.

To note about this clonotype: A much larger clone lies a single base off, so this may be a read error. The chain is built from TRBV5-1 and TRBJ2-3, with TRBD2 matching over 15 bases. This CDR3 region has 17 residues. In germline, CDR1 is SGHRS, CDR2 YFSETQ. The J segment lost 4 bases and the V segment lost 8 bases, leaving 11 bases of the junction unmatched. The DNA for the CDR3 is TGCGCCAGTAGAGGGACTAGCGGGAGGATGAGAGCAGATACGCAGTATTTT. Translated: CASRGTSGRMRADTQYF.

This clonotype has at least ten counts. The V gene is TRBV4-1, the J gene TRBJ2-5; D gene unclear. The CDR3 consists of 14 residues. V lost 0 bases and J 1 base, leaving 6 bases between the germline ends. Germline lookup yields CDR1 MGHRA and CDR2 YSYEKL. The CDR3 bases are TGCGCCAGCAGCCAAGACCGAATCCAAGAGACCCAGTACTTC. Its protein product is CASSQDRIQETQYF.

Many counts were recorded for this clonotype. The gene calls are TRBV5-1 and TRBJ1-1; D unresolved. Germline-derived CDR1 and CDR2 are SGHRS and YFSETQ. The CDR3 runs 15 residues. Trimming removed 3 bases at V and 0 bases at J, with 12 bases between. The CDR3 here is CASSSTGSVNTEAFF. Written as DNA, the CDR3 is TGCGCCAGCAGCTCCACTGGTTCGGTGAACACTGAAGCTTTCTTT.

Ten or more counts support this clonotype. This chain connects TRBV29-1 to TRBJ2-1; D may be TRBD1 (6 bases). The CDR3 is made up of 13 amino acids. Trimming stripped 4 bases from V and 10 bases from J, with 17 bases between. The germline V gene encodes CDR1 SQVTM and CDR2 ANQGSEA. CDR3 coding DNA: TGCAGCGTTGTTGGGCAGGGGTTACGAGAGCAGTTCTTC. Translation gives CSVVGQGLREQFF.

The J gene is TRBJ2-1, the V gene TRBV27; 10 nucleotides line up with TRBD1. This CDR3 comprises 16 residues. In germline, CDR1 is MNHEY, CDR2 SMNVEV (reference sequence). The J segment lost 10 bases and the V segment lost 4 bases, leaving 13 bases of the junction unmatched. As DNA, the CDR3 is TGTGCCAGCAGTTACCTCCGGGGGACAGGGGCTAACGAGCAGTTCTTC. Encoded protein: CASSYLRGTGANEQFF.

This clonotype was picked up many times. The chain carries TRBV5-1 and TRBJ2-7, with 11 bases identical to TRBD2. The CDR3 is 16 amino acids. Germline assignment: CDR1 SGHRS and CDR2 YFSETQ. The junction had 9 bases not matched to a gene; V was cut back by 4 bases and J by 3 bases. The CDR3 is CASSAPGLAGGYEQYF. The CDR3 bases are TGCGCCAGCAGCGCTCCGGGGCTAGCGGGAGGCTACGAGCAGTACTTC.

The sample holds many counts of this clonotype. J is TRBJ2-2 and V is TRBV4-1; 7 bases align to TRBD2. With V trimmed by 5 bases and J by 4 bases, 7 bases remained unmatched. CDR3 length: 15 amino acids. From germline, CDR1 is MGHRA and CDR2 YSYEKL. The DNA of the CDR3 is TGCGCCAGCAGCTCCTGGCGGGGGAGCACCGGGGAGCTGTTTTTT. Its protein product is CASSSWRGSTGELFF.

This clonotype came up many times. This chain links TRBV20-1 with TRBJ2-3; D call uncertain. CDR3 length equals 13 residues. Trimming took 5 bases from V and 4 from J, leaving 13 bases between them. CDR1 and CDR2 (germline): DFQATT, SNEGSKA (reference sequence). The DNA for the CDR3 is TGCAGTGCTCGGCCCCCCGAGGCAGATACGCAGTATTTT. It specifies CSARPPEADTQYF.

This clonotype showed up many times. The CDR3 DNA reads as TGTGCCAGCAGCGTAGCTTACAGGGGACAGACCCAGTACTTC. It translates to CASSVAYRGQTQYF. The chain joins TRBV9 to TRBJ2-5; 7 positions match TRBD1. In germline, CDR1 is SGDLS, CDR2 YYNGEE. There are 14 residues in the CDR3. The J segment lost 6 bases and the V segment lost 0 bases, leaving 5 bases of the junction unmatched.

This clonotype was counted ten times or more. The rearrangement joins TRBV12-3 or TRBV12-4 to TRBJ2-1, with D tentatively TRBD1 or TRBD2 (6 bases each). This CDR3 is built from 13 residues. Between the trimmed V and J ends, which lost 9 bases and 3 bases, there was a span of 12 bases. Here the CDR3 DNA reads TGTGCCAGTAAGGGGGGATACTACAATGAGCAGTTCTTC. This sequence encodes CASKGGYYNEQFF.

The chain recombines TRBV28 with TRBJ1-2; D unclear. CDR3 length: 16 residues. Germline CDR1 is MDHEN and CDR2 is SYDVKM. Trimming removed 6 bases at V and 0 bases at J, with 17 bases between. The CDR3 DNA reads TGTGCCAGCAGCCCTCAACCGGGCCAAGCTAACTATGGCTACACCTTC. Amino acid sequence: CASSPQPGQANYGYTF.

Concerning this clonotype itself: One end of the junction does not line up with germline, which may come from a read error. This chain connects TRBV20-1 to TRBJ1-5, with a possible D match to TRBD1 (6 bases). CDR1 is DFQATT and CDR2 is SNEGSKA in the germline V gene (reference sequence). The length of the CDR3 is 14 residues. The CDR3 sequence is CLLGGGRGNQPQHF. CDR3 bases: TGTCTTCTCGGGGGGGGGCGAGGCAATCAGCCCCAGCATTTT.

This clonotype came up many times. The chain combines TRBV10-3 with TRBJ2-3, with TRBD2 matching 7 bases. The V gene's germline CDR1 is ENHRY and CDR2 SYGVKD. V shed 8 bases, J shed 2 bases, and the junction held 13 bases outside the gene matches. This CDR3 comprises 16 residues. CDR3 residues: CAISRSGIGSTDTQYF. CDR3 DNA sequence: TGTGCCATCTCCCGCAGCGGGATCGGATCCACAGATACGCAGTATTTT.

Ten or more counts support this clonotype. The CDR3 DNA follows: TGTGCCAGCAGTGAACAGGGGCCACTCAAAAACATTCAGTACTTC. This translates into CASSEQGPLKNIQYF. The chain is built from TRBV25-1 and TRBJ2-4; a possible D gene is TRBD1 (6 bases). Trimming pared 2 bases from V and 3 bases from J, leaving 11 bases between. The CDR3 covers 15 residues. Germline values: CDR1 MGHDK, CDR2 SYGVNS.

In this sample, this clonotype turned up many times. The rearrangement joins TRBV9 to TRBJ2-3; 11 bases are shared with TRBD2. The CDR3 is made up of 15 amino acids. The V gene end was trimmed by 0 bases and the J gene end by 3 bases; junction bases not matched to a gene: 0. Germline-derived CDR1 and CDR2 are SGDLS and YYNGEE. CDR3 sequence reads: CASSVASGRTDTQYF. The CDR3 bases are TGTGCCAGCAGCGTAGCTAGCGGGAGGACAGATACGCAGTATTTT.

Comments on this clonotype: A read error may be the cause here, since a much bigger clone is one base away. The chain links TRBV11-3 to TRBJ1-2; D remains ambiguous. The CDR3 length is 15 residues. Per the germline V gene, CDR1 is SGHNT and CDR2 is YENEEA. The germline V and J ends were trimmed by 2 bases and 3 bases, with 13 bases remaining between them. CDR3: CASSLLSSEDYGYTF. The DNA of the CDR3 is TGTGCCAGCAGCTTACTCTCGTCGGAAGACTATGGCTACACCTTC.

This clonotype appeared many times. CDR3 DNA: TGTGCCATCAGTGAGCCGAGAGAAGAAAAACTGTTTTTT. This sequence encodes CAISEPREEKLFF. J is TRBJ1-4 and V is TRBV10-3; D ambiguous. In germline, CDR1 is ENHRY, CDR2 SYGVKD. With 2 bases removed from V and 8 bases from J, the gap between germline ends came to 9 bases. The CDR3 consists of 13 residues.